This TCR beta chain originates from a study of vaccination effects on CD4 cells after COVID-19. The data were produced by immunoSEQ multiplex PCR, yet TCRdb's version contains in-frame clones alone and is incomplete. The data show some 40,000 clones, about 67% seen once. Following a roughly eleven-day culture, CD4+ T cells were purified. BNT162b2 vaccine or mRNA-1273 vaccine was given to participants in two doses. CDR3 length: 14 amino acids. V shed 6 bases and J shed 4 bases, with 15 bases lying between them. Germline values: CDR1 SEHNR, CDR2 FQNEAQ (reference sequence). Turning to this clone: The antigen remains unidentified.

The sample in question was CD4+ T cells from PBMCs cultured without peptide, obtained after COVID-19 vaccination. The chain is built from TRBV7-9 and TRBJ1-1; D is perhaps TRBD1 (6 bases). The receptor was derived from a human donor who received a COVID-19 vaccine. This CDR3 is CASRPRTGSTEAFF. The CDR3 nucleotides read TGTGCCAGCAGGCCCCGTACAGGGAGCACTGAAGCTTTCTTT.